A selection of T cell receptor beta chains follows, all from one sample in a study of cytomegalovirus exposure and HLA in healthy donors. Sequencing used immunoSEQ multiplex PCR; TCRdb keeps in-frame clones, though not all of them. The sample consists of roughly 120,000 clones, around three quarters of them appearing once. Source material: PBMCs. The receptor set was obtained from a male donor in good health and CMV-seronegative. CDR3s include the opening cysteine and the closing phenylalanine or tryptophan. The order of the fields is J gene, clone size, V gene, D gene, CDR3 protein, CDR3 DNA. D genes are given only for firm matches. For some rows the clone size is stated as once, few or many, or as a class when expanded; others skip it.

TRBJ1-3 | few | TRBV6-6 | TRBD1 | CASRTGQATWGNTIYF | TGTGCCAGCAGAACCGGACAGGCCACTTGGGGAAACACCATATATTTT
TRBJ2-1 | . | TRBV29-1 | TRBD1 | CSSATGTGGNEQFF | TGCAGCTCTGCGACCGGGACAGGGGGGAACGAGCAGTTCTTC
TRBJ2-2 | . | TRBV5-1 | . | CASSFQGLAGELFF | TGCGCCAGCAGCTTCCAGGGGTTGGCCGGGGAGCTGTTTTTT
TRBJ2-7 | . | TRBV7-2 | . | CASSLALALPSAQYEQYF | TGTGCCAGCAGCTTAGCGTTGGCCCTACCTAGCGCTCAATACGAGCAGTACTTC
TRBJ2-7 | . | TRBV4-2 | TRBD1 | CASSQDEGTGWQEQYF | TGTGCCAGCAGCCAAGACGAAGGGACAGGGTGGCAAGAGCAGTACTTC
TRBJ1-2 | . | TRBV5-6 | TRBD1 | CASSRIGDRGNYGYTF | TGTGCCAGCAGCCGAATAGGGGACAGGGGTAACTATGGCTACACCTTC
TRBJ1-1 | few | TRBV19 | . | CASSIMRGSEAFF | TGTGCCAGTAGTATTATGCGGGGGTCTGAAGCTTTCTTT
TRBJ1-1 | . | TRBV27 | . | CASSLSANTEAFF | TGTGCCAGCAGTTTATCGGCCAACACTGAAGCTTTCTTT
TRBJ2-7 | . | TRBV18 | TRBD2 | CASSPGLAGEQYF | TGTGCCAGCTCACCAGGACTAGCGGGAGAGCAGTACTTC
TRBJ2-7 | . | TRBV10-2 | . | CASSGRDSKGSYEQYF | TGCGCCAGCAGTGGTAGGGACTCCAAGGGCTCCTACGAGCAGTACTTC
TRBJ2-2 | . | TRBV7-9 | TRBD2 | CASSFRGTSGSIAELFF | TGTGCCAGCAGCTTCAGAGGGACTAGCGGGAGTATAGCGGAGCTGTTTTTT
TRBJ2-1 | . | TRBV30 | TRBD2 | CAWSGPTGGRAPVEQFF | TGTGCCTGGAGTGGACCCACCGGCGGGAGGGCCCCCGTTGAGCAGTTCTTC
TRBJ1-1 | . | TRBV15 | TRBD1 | CATKQGAATPEAFF | TGTGCCACTAAGCAGGGGGCAGCAACTCCTGAAGCTTTCTTT
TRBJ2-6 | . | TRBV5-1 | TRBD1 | CASSPLDRATGANGLTF | TGCGCCAGCAGCCCACTCGACAGGGCTACCGGGGCCAACGGCCTGACTTTC
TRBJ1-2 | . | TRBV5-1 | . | CASSSTESYVYTF | TGCGCCAGCAGCTCTACCGAGAGCTATGTCTACACCTTC
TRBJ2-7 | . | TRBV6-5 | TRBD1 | CASSQTGGSYEQYF | TGTGCCAGCAGTCAGACAGGGGGCTCCTACGAGCAGTACTTC
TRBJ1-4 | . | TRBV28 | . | CAGSFTRRWRQAFNEKLFF | TGTGCCGGCAGTTTCACCAGGCGATGGCGTCAGGCCTTTAATGAAAAACTGTTTTTT
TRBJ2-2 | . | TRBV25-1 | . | CASSESGNTGELFF | TGTGCCAGCAGTGAATCAGGGAACACCGGGGAGCTGTTTTTT
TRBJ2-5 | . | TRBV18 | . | CASSPSLQGRETQYF | TGTGCCAGCTCACCATCTCTTCAGGGTAGGGAGACCCAGTACTTC
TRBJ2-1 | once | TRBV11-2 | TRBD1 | CASGDPQGTNEQFF | TGTGCCAGCGGAGATCCACAGGGGACCAATGAGCAGTTCTTC
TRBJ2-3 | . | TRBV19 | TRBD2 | CASIAGGANTQYF | TGTGCCAGTATTGCGGGGGGCGCAAATACGCAGTATTTT
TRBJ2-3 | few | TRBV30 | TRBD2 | CASGTSGSGLRTDTQYF | TGTGCCTCGGGGACTAGCGGGAGTGGTTTAAGAACAGATACGCAGTATTTT
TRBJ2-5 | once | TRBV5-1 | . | CASSDWTPPQQETQYF | TGCGCCAGCAGCGATTGGACACCACCTCAGCAAGAGACCCAGTACTTC
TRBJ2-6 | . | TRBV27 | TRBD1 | CASSPDGQGLHSGANVLTF | TGTGCCAGCAGTCCGGATGGACAGGGATTACACTCTGGGGCCAACGTCCTGACTTTC
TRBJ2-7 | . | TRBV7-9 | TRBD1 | CASSPGQGKSYEQYF | TGTGCCAGCAGCCCGGGACAGGGAAAATCCTACGAGCAGTACTTC
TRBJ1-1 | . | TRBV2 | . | CASILRNTEAFF | TGTGCCAGCATTCTTAGGAACACTGAAGCTTTCTTT
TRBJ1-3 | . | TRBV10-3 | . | CAISEAAAGNTIYF | TGTGCCATCAGTGAGGCCGCGGCTGGAAACACCATATATTTT
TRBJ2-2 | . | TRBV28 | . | CASSPHQRTGELFF | TGTGCCAGCAGCCCTCATCAGCGGACCGGGGAGCTGTTTTTT
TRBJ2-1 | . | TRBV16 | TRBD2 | CASSHIAGGFYNEQFF | TGTGCCAGCAGCCACATAGCGGGAGGTTTCTACAATGAGCAGTTCTTC
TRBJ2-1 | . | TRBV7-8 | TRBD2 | CASSLLAGVGGEQFF | TGTGCCAGCAGCCTTCTAGCGGGAGTTGGAGGTGAGCAGTTCTTC
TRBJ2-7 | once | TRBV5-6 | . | CASRFTGSTSYEQYF | TGTGCCAGCAGATTTACAGGCTCTACGTCCTACGAGCAGTACTTC
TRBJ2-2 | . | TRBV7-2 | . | CASDRGFLARGTGELFF | TGTGCCAGCGACCGTGGCTTTCTGGCTCGAGGCACCGGGGAGCTGTTTTTT
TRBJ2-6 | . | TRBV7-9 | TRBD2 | CASSLRGAGAGANVLTF | TGTGCCAGCAGCTTGCGGGGGGCAGGTGCTGGGGCCAACGTCCTGACTTTC
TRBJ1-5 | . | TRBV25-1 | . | CASRQSNQPQHF | TGTGCCAGCCGACAGTCAAATCAGCCCCAGCATTTT
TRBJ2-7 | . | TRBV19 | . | CASSIRQGNYEQYF | TGTGCCAGTAGTATCCGTCAGGGGAACTACGAGCAGTACTTC
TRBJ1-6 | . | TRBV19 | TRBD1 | CASQGQGLNSPLHF | TGTGCCAGTCAAGGACAGGGCCTTAATTCACCCCTCCACTTT
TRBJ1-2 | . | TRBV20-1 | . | CSAREGYGYTF | TGCAGTGCTCGGGAGGGATATGGCTACACCTTC
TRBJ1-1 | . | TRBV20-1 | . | CSARDYTEAFF | TGCAGTGCTAGAGACTACACTGAAGCTTTCTTT
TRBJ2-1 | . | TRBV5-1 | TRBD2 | CASMSLAGIYEQFF | TGCGCCAGCATGTCTCTAGCGGGAATCTATGAGCAGTTCTTC
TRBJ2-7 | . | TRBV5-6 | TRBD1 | CASSLTGGDSYEQYF | TGTGCCAGCAGCTTGACAGGGGGCGATAGTTACGAGCAGTACTTC